One sample yielded the 27 T cell receptor beta chains listed below, sequenced in a study of CD8 T cells in Susac syndrome. Random hexamers were used to reverse transcribe an amount of roughly 0.45 to 1 ug RNA. TCRdb ran MiXCR on the immunoSEQ multiplex PCR reads and lists one entry per CDR3 protein. The sample includes 210,000 or so distinct CDR3 sequences, 80% to 95% of them seen just once. The sequenced sample consisted of CD8+ T cells from PBMCs. The receptors shown here come from a human donor with multiple sclerosis.

The chain links TRBV12-3 or TRBV12-4 to TRBJ2-7, with 10 bases aligning to TRBD2. V shed 3 bases and J 3 bases; nucleotides not matched to a gene: 11. CDR3 length: 17 amino acids. The CDR3 here is CASSFEAGGPESYEQYF. CDR3 DNA sequence: TGTGCCAGCAGTTTCGAAGCGGGAGGGCCGGAAAGCTACGAGCAGTACTTC.

The J gene is TRBJ2-7, the V gene TRBV20-1, with 8 bases lining up with TRBD2. Germline V lookup: CDR1 DFQATT, CDR2 SNEGSKA (reference sequence). V shed 6 bases and J 2 bases; nucleotides not matched to a gene: 6. The CDR3 has 13 amino acids. The CDR3 loop reads CSAGGDETYEQYF. DNA for the CDR3: TGCAGTGCCGGGGGGGATGAGACCTACGAGCAGTACTTC.

CDR3 nucleotides: TGTGCCACCAGTGAGCCAAACCGGGACAGGGGGCAAGAGACCCAGTACTTC. Translation: CATSEPNRDRGQETQYF. This rearrangement joins TRBV24-1 to TRBJ2-5; 11 bases fit TRBD1. This CDR3 is built from 17 residues. Germline CDR1 reads KGHDR; CDR2 reads SFDVKD. The ends lost 4 bases at V and 2 bases at J; junction bases unmatched: 8.

CDR3 sequence (DNA): TGTGCCAGCAGCCGACTAGCGGGAGTTATGGATACGCAGTATTTT. It yields the protein CASSRLAGVMDTQYF. This chain uses TRBV3-1 with TRBJ2-3; 12 positions match TRBD2. The junction had 5 bases not matched to a gene; V was cut back by 4 bases and J by 6 bases. The CDR3 has 15 amino acids. Per germline, CDR1 LGHDT and CDR2 YNNKEL (reference sequence).

The chain couples TRBV27 to TRBJ2-2; D possibly corresponds to TRBD2 (6 bases). V lost 6 bases and J lost 1, with 9 bases in between. Germline V gene data show CDR1 as MNHEY and CDR2 as SMNVEV (reference sequence). The CDR3 consists of 14 residues. This CDR3 is CASRGSGNTGELFF. The CDR3 DNA sequence: TGTGCCAGCAGAGGTAGCGGGAACACCGGGGAGCTGTTTTTT.

This rearrangement joins TRBV11-2 to TRBJ2-3; D may be TRBD2 (6 bases). V was clipped by 5 bases and J by 5 bases, with 14 bases between them. CDR1 SGHAT and CDR2 FQNNGV come from the germline V gene. The CDR3 loop spans 14 amino acids. CDR3 amino acids: CASSQRAGRDTQYF. DNA of the CDR3: TGTGCCAGCAGCCAAAGAGCGGGTCGAGATACGCAGTATTTT.

The chain links TRBV30 to TRBJ1-4; D unclear. This CDR3 comprises 12 residues. Per germline, CDR1 GTSNPN and CDR2 SVGIG (reference sequence). Trimming left V 0 bases short and J 10 bases short, with 9 bases between. The CDR3 reads CAWSVASAKLFF. For the CDR3, the DNA is TGTGCCTGGAGTGTTGCTTCGGCAAAACTGTTTTTT.

CDR3 sequence reads: CASSPRDKPTDTQYF. CDR3 DNA sequence: TGTGCCAGCAGCCCTCGGGACAAGCCCACAGATACGCAGTATTTT. This chain uses TRBV13 with TRBJ2-3, with D perhaps matching TRBD1 (6 bases). The germline V gene encodes CDR1 PRHDT and CDR2 FYEKMQ (reference sequence). Trimming pared 5 bases from V and 2 bases from J, leaving 14 bases between. The CDR3 totals 15 residues.

The rearrangement joins TRBV27 to TRBJ2-1; 12 nucleotides align to TRBD2. CDR1 MNHEY and CDR2 SMNVEV come from the germline V gene (reference sequence). The CDR3 totals 15 residues. With 6 bases clipped from V and 8 bases from J, the junction kept 8 bases outside the gene matches. The CDR3 region is CASSTRLAGVYEQFF. The CDR3 DNA reads TGTGCCAGCAGCACAAGACTAGCGGGAGTCTATGAGCAGTTCTTC.

The table lists this clonotype with a count of one. V is TRBV12-3 or TRBV12-4 and J is TRBJ2-1; 9 bases are a match to TRBD1. The CDR3 runs 16 residues. V was clipped by 6 bases and J by 1 base; unmatched bases: 7. CDR3 region: CASSPPGQGSYNEQFF. The CDR3 DNA sequence: TGTGCCAGCAGCCCACCGGGACAGGGTTCCTACAATGAGCAGTTCTTC.

The rearrangement links TRBV28 to TRBJ1-4; D remains ambiguous. CDR3 length: 15 residues. CDR1 is MDHEN and CDR2 is SYDVKM in the germline V gene. The ends were cut back, 8 bases at V and 2 bases at J, with 15 bases in the middle. CDR3 protein: CASLRGYKTNEKLFF. Here the CDR3 DNA reads TGTGCCAGCCTCCGGGGTTACAAGACTAATGAAAAACTGTTTTTT. Filled out from reference TRBV28 and TRBJ1-4, the complete variable domain reads DVKVTQSSRYLVKRTGEKVFLECVQDMDHENMFWYRQDPGLGLRLIYFSYDVKMKEKGDIPEGYSVSREKKERFSLILESASTNQTSMYLCASLRGYKTNEKLFFGSGTQLSVL.

The chain employs TRBV29-1 and TRBJ2-3; 9 bases map to TRBD2. J lost 2 bases, V lost 6 bases, and 12 bases had no gene match. Germline V gene sequence: CDR1 SQVTM, CDR2 ANQGSEA. This CDR3 spans 16 amino acids. This CDR3 reads CSVAGGSGSPTDTQYF. As DNA, the CDR3 is TGCAGCGTCGCAGGTGGTAGCGGGAGCCCCACAGATACGCAGTATTTT.

The chain uses TRBV10-1 and TRBJ2-5; no clear D gene. The germline V and J ends were trimmed by 5 bases and 5 bases, with 12 bases remaining between them. The CDR3 consists of 13 residues. Germline V lookup: CDR1 WNHNN, CDR2 SYGVQD (reference sequence). DNA of the CDR3: TGCGCCAGCAGTCCGGATAGAGACGAGACCCAGTACTTC. It specifies CASSPDRDETQYF.

J is TRBJ2-7 and V is TRBV30; D remains unclear. CDR3 length equals 12 residues. Per the germline V gene, CDR1 is GTSNPN and CDR2 is SVGIG (reference sequence). Deletions cut 2 bases from V and 3 bases from J, with 8 bases between. The CDR3 DNA is TGTGCCTGGAGTCCGCTTAACTACGAGCAGTACTTC. Translated: CAWSPLNYEQYF.

This clonotype was seen once. The rearrangement uses TRBV6-2 or TRBV6-3 and TRBJ2-2, with no clear D. V was cut by 3 bases and J by 3 bases, with 2 bases left in between. Germline loops: CDR1 MNHEY, CDR2 SVGEGT. This CDR3 spans 12 amino acids. CDR3 residues: CASSYYTGELFF. The CDR3, as DNA: TGTGCCAGCAGTTATTACACCGGGGAGCTGTTTTTT.

The chain recombines TRBV7-9 with TRBJ1-5; D is unresolved. Trimming took 1 base from V and 0 from J, leaving 19 bases between them. Germline V gene data show CDR1 as SEHNR and CDR2 as FQNEAQ (reference sequence). The length of the CDR3 is 19 residues. The CDR3 coding sequence is TGTGCCAGCAGCTTAGGAGTAGTTGTGGCGAATAGTAGCAATCAGCCCCAGCATTTT. As protein: CASSLGVVVANSSNQPQHF. Full variable domain (missing parts from reference TRBV7-9 and TRBJ1-5): DTGVSQNPRHKITKRGQNVTFRCDPISEHNRLYWYRQTLGQGPEFLTYFQNEAQLEKSRLLSDRFSAERPKGSFSTLEIQRTEQGDSAMYLCASSLGVVVANSSNQPQHFGDGTRLSIL.

This clonotype has a single count. The rearrangement joins TRBV7-9 to TRBJ1-4, with a weak D call TRBD1 (5 bases). Germline V gives CDR1 SEHNR, CDR2 FQNEAQ (reference sequence). The germline V and J ends were trimmed by 4 bases and 7 bases, with 10 bases remaining between them. The CDR3 has 13 residues. The CDR3 protein is CASSSPRGEKLFF. CDR3 DNA sequence: TGTGCCAGCAGCTCACCAAGGGGTGAAAAACTGTTTTTT.

The chain couples TRBV9 to TRBJ1-1; 7 bases map to TRBD1. CDR3 length: 13 amino acids. The V segment lost 3 bases and the J segment 5 bases; nucleotides outside the gene matches: 4. CDR1 and CDR2 (germline): SGDLS, YYNGEE. The CDR3 is CASSEGGRTEAFF. CDR3 DNA sequence: TGTGCCAGCAGCGAAGGGGGCCGGACTGAAGCTTTCTTT.

The chain has TRBV7-6 and TRBJ1-1; no clear D gene. From germline, CDR1 is SGHVS and CDR2 FNYEAQ. The CDR3 consists of 11 residues. V shed 1 base and J shed 8 bases, with 5 bases lying between them. The DNA of the CDR3 is TGTGCCAGCAGCTTAGACGGAGAAGCTTTCTTT. This encodes CASSLDGEAFF.

The chain joins TRBV12-3 or TRBV12-4 to TRBJ2-1; 10 positions agree with TRBD2. This CDR3 has 14 amino acids. The J segment lost 7 bases and the V segment lost 3 bases, leaving 3 bases of the junction unmatched. CDR3: CASSFASGRNEQFF. In DNA, the CDR3 is TGTGCCAGCAGTTTCGCTAGCGGGAGAAATGAGCAGTTCTTC.

The count of this clonotype is one. The chain is built from TRBV12-3 or TRBV12-4 and TRBJ2-1; 7 bases are shared with TRBD2. After removal of 3 bases from V and 6 bases from J, the junction contained 11 bases not matched to a gene. The CDR3 is 16 residues long. CDR3 loop: CASSFPVGGPVNEQFF. As DNA, the CDR3 is TGTGCCAGCAGTTTCCCGGTGGGAGGGCCTGTCAATGAGCAGTTCTTC.

The chain is built from TRBV13 and TRBJ1-2; 7 nucleotides agree with TRBD1. Unmatched junction bases numbered 9, after V lost 0 bases and J lost 8 bases. The CDR3 spans 15 residues. The germline V gene encodes CDR1 PRHDT and CDR2 FYEKMQ (reference sequence). The CDR3 region is CASSLGPTGKEGYTF. In nucleotides, the CDR3 is TGTGCCAGCAGCTTAGGCCCGACAGGGAAGGAGGGCTACACCTTC. Full variable domain (remainder filled in from reference TRBV13 and TRBJ1-2): AAGVIQSPRHLIKEKRETATLKCYPIPRHDTVYWYQQGPGQDPQFLISFYEKMQSDKGSIPDRFSAQQFSDYHSELNMSSLELGDSALYFCASSLGPTGKEGYTFGSGTRLTVV.

The chain carries TRBV29-1 and TRBJ2-3, with a weak D call TRBD2 (7 bases). Trimming stripped 1 base from V and 5 bases from J, with 16 bases between. Per the germline V gene, CDR1 is SQVTM and CDR2 is ANQGSEA. This CDR3 is 15 amino acids long. CDR3 region: CSVEGYGGAEDTQYF. Written as DNA, the CDR3 is TGCAGCGTTGAAGGGTATGGGGGGGCGGAAGATACGCAGTATTTT.

The V and J genes are TRBV6-2 or TRBV6-3 and TRBJ2-7; D gene uncertain. Germline V gene data show CDR1 as MNHEY and CDR2 as SVGEGT. V was clipped by 4 bases and J by 3 bases, with 10 bases between them. The CDR3 length is 13 residues. The CDR3 DNA is TGTGCCAGCAGTTTGGGCAGCCTCTACGAGCAGTACTTC. This sequence encodes CASSLGSLYEQYF.

V usage is TRBV4-3 and J usage is TRBJ2-2; D not resolved. The V end was cut by 1 base, the J end by 6 bases, with 6 bases between. The germline V gene encodes CDR1 LGHNA and CDR2 YSLEER. The CDR3 length is 13 residues. Here the CDR3 DNA reads TGCGCCAGCAGCCAAGTTATCCCCGGGGAGCTGTTTTTT. Amino acid sequence: CASSQVIPGELFF.

This chain links TRBV5-4 with TRBJ2-2; 9 bases agree with TRBD2. The CDR3 has 15 residues. V was pared by 1 base and J by 4 bases, with 2 bases of the junction left unmatched. CDR1 and CDR2 (germline): SGHNT, YYREEE (reference sequence). CDR3 nucleotide sequence: TGTGCCAGCAGCTTGTGGCGGGAGGGCACCGGGGAGCTGTTTTTT. As protein: CASSLWREGTGELFF.

This clonotype was observed a single time. The chain combines TRBV7-9 with TRBJ2-3; 7 bases agree with TRBD2. This CDR3 region has 14 residues. V lost 4 bases to trimming and J lost 3 bases; unmatched junction nucleotides: 4. Germline-derived CDR1 and CDR2 are SEHNR and FQNEAQ (reference sequence). CDR3 residues: CASSSPGGTDTQYF. Here the CDR3 DNA reads TGTGCCAGCAGCTCCCCCGGGGGGACAGATACGCAGTATTTT. Full variable domain (missing parts from reference TRBV7-9 and TRBJ2-3): DTGVSQNPRHKITKRGQNVTFRCDPISEHNRLYWYRQTLGQGPEFLTYFQNEAQLEKSRLLSDRFSAERPKGSFSTLEIQRTEQGDSAMYLCASSSPGGTDTQYFGPGTRLTVL.